This T cell receptor (beta chain) was identified in a study of CD8+ T cells in alopecia areata. As for the study in general: Patients in the study were on tofacitinib for 6 to 18 months, then off it for 6 months.

TCR sequencing used cDNA made by reverse transcription of extracted RNA. TCRdb's table, derived via immunoSEQ multiplex PCR, lists solely in-frame clones and lacks some. The profile shows 150,000 or so clones, about 59% of them singletons. Points on this clone: No antigen is known for it.

The study's findings and limits: Many expanded lesional clones persisted in scalp and blood during tofacitinib. Scalp repertoires also include resident alphabeta T cells from normal skin.

The trim removed 3 bases at V and 5 bases at J, leaving 4 bases unmatched. The CDR3 spans 15 residues. CDR1 and CDR2 from the germline V gene are MGHDK and SYGVNS. As to treatment: oral pan-JAK inhibitor, 5-10 mg twice daily. This sample comprised CD8+ T cells sorted from blood, obtained at week 4, from a patient treated with tofacitinib. The J gene is TRBJ2-2, the V gene TRBV25-1; 9 nucleotides line up with TRBD2. This sequence originates from a human donor with alopecia areata. The CDR3 sequence: CASSDSSGATGELFF. The CDR3 DNA follows: TGTGCCAGCAGTGATTCTAGCGGGGCTACCGGGGAGCTGTTTTTT.